These 17 T cell receptor beta chains were all obtained from the same sample, sequenced in a study of CD8 T cells in ankylosing spondylitis (dated by TCRdb to between 2016 and 2019). Library construction relied on 5' RACE. The data were produced on an Illumina HiSeq 2500. In-frame beta chains were kept once TCRdb had trimmed the public reads at Q25 with fastp and called clones with MiXCR. Rows matching on CDR3 protein sequence are summarized as one entry with the most common DNA and genes. Recorded for this sample are under 150,000 distinct CDR3 sequences; approximately 9.7% of them occurred a single time. The top ten clonotypes cover 2.5% to 4% of the sample. Sequenced material: blood, either unsorted or a sorted T cell fraction (not recorded which). All receptors come from a male donor with ankylosing spondylitis or in good health (not recorded which).

This clonotype was seen many times. V gene TRBV7-2 combines with J gene TRBJ2-3, with D hard to call. There are 13 residues in the CDR3. V lost 6 bases, J lost 1 base, and 8 bases lay in between. CDR1 and CDR2 (germline): SGHTA, FQGNSA. The CDR3 reads CASSSFRTDTQYF. CDR3 nucleotide sequence: TGTGCCAGCAGTTCGTTTCGCACAGATACGCAGTATTTT.

This chain connects TRBV20-1 to TRBJ2-3, with D possibly matching TRBD1 (6 bases). Germline CDR1 is DFQATT and CDR2 is SNEGSKA (reference sequence). The length of the CDR3 is 20 residues. The V and J ends lost 0 bases and 2 bases respectively, with 27 bases between them. CDR3 protein: CSARDWSLTGMGWFTDTQYF. CDR3 in DNA: TGCAGTGCTAGAGATTGGTCATTGACAGGAATGGGGTGGTTCACAGATACGCAGTATTTT.

Many counts were recorded for this clonotype. V is TRBV7-3 and J is TRBJ2-1, with D possibly matching TRBD2 (6 bases). CDR3 length: 16 amino acids. Germline lookup yields CDR1 SGHTA and CDR2 FQGTGA. Trimming stripped 1 base from V and 8 bases from J, with 18 bases between. In DNA, the CDR3 is TGTGCCAGCAGCTTAAATCCGGGAGTCCCGCGCGATGAGCAGTTCTTC. Its protein product is CASSLNPGVPRDEQFF.

This clonotype was detected a few times. This chain joins TRBV7-6 and TRBJ2-7, with D tentatively TRBD2 (6 bases). Germline CDR1 and CDR2: SGHVS and FNYEAQ. Trimming pared 2 bases from V and 3 bases from J, leaving 11 bases between. CDR3 length equals 14 residues. CDR3 region: CASSLTGERYEQYF. The CDR3 DNA sequence: TGTGCCAGCAGCTTAACGGGAGAGCGCTACGAGCAGTACTTC.

This clonotype has a count of ten or more. The chain carries TRBV5-6 and TRBJ2-7; D unresolved. The CDR3 length is 13 residues. Germline V gene sequence: CDR1 SGHDT, CDR2 YYEEEE. Trimming pared 5 bases from V and 0 bases from J, leaving 9 bases between. CDR3 sequence (DNA): TGTGCCAGCAGTTACCTTTACTCCTACGAGCAGTACTTC. Translation: CASSYLYSYEQYF. Drawing the rest from reference TRBV5-6 and TRBJ2-7, the complete variable domain is DAGVTQSPTHLIKTRGQQVTLRCSPKSGHDTVSWYQQALGQGPQFIFQYYEEEERQRGNFPDRFSGHQFPNYSSELNVNALLLGDSALYLCASSYLYSYEQYFGPGTRLTVT.

This clonotype was counted many times. The rearrangement uses TRBV3-1 and TRBJ1-2, with 7 bases aligning to TRBD1. CDR3 length equals 16 residues. The germline V gene encodes CDR1 LGHDT and CDR2 YNNKEL (reference sequence). Trimming at V came to 3 bases and at J to 4 bases, leaving 11 bases not matched to a gene. As DNA, the CDR3 is TGTGCCAGCAGCCAGGCAGGACAGGCAAAAACCTATGGCTACACCTTC. Its translation is CASSQAGQAKTYGYTF.

The chain has TRBV18 and TRBJ2-1; 13 positions agree with TRBD2. This CDR3 has 14 amino acids. The germline V gene encodes CDR1 KGHSH and CDR2 LQKENI. Trimming took 4 bases from V and 9 from J; bases not matched to a gene: 3. CDR3 in DNA: TGTGCCAGCTCACAAGGACTAGCGGGAGCTGAGCAGTTCTTC. Residues: CASSQGLAGAEQFF. Full variable domain (outside the CDR3, taken from reference TRBV18 and TRBJ2-1): NAGVMQNPRHLVRRRGQEARLRCSPMKGHSHVYWYRQLPEEGLKFMVYLQKENIIDESGMPKERFSAEFPKEGPSILRIQQVVRGDSAAYFCASSQGLAGAEQFFGPGTRLTVL.

V usage is TRBV6-1 and J usage is TRBJ2-5, with 7 bases fitting TRBD1. The junction had 8 bases not matched to a gene; V was cut back by 6 bases and J by 1 base. The length of the CDR3 is 15 residues. CDR1 MNHNS and CDR2 SASEGT come from the germline V gene. CDR3 sequence (DNA): TGTGCCAGCAGCCTCGACAGGGCACCCCAAGAGACCCAGTACTTC. This encodes CASSLDRAPQETQYF.

The sample holds many counts of this clonotype. The V call is TRBV5-5, the J call TRBJ1-4; weak D call: TRBD1 (6 bases). Trimming pared 4 bases from V and 6 bases from J, leaving 13 bases between. Per the germline V gene, CDR1 is SGHKS and CDR2 is YYEKEE (reference sequence). This CDR3 region has 14 residues. CDR3 bases: TGTGCCAGCAGCCAACGGACAGAGGATGAAAAACTGTTTTTT. This codes for CASSQRTEDEKLFF.

At least ten counts were recorded for this clonotype. The J gene is TRBJ2-1, the V gene TRBV5-1; D call uncertain. Germline V CDR1 and CDR2: SGHRS, YFSETQ. This CDR3 is built from 16 residues. Trimming shortened V by 0 bases and J by 2 bases, and 12 bases separated the two germline ends. The CDR3 sequence: CASSLVPGDTYNEQFF. In DNA, the CDR3 is TGCGCCAGCAGCTTGGTCCCAGGAGATACCTACAATGAGCAGTTCTTC.

Comments on this clonotype: This may stem from a read error, because a much larger clone lies one nucleotide away. This rearrangement joins TRBV3-1 to TRBJ2-4, with TRBD1 matching 7 bases. Looked up from germline, CDR1 is LGHDT and CDR2 is YNNKEL (reference sequence). The CDR3 is 15 residues long. CDR3 loop: CACSQRGLAKNIQYF. The CDR3 DNA sequence: TGTGCCTGCAGCCAAAGGGGGCTAGCCAAAAACATTCAGTACTTC.

Many counts were recorded for this clonotype. The chain combines TRBV7-2 with TRBJ2-3; 7 bases agree with TRBD2. The V segment lost 8 bases and the J segment 1 base; nucleotides outside the gene matches: 12. The germline CDR1 and CDR2 sequences are SGHTA and FQGNSA. CDR3 length: 16 residues. The CDR3 reads CASLRGSVSRTDTQYF. The CDR3 DNA is TGTGCCAGCCTACGCGGGAGTGTGTCGCGCACAGATACGCAGTATTTT. Supplemented by reference TRBV7-2 and TRBJ2-3, the full variable domain reads GAGVSQSPSNKVTEKGKDVELRCDPISGHTALYWYRQSLGQGLEFLIYFQGNSAPDKSGLPSDRFSAERTGGSVSTLTIQRTQQEDSAVYLCASLRGSVSRTDTQYFGPGTRLTVL.

This chain uses TRBV29-1 with TRBJ2-1; 11 nucleotides align to TRBD2. CDR3 length: 19 amino acids. V was clipped by 7 bases and J by 4 bases; unmatched bases: 21. Per the germline V gene, CDR1 is SQVTM and CDR2 is ANQGSEA. The CDR3 region is CSDGEPGLAEPLPYNEQFF. CDR3 coding DNA: TGCAGCGACGGAGAGCCGGGACTAGCGGAACCATTGCCTTACAATGAGCAGTTCTTC.

This clonotype has ten or more counts. CDR3 bases: TGCAGTGCTAGTTTCAGGGGGTTCGATGGCTACACCTTC. Residues: CSASFRGFDGYTF. The chain employs TRBV20-1 and TRBJ1-2; 7 bases align to TRBD1. There are 13 residues in the CDR3. Germline V lookup: CDR1 DFQATT, CDR2 SNEGSKA (reference sequence). The J segment lost 6 bases and the V segment lost 3 bases, leaving 7 bases of the junction unmatched.

This clonotype was counted at least ten times. This chain links TRBV15 with TRBJ2-1; 9 nucleotides agree with TRBD2. The CDR3 totals 16 residues. The germline V gene has CDR1 LNHNV and CDR2 YYDKDF (reference sequence). Trimming cost V 5 bases and J 8 bases; bases outside gene matches: 13. This CDR3 reads CATSERWSGRFDEQFF. CDR3 nucleotides: TGTGCCACCAGCGAACGGTGGAGCGGGAGGTTCGATGAGCAGTTCTTC.

This clonotype has at least ten counts. The rearrangement uses TRBV20-1 and TRBJ2-1; D is unclear. The V and J ends lost 1 base and 6 bases respectively, with 10 bases between them. The CDR3 is made up of 13 amino acids. CDR1 and CDR2 (germline): DFQATT, SNEGSKA (reference sequence). The CDR3 loop is CSARVDLGNEQFF. The CDR3 region has the DNA TGCAGTGCTAGAGTTGATTTAGGCAATGAGCAGTTCTTC.

This clonotype came up a few times. The V call is TRBV27, the J call TRBJ2-7; 8 nucleotides agree with TRBD1. The V and J ends lost 8 bases and 1 base, in that order; junction bases with no gene match: 10. The CDR3 extends over 15 amino acids. Germline CDR1 and CDR2: MNHEY and SMNVEV (reference sequence). CDR3 DNA sequence: TGTGCCAGCGGATACGGCAACAGGGGGTCCTACGAGCAGTACTTC. Its protein is CASGYGNRGSYEQYF.